The source of this T cell receptor (beta chain) is a study of OX40 agonist ivuxolimab in advanced cancers. About the research overall: Partial responses were observed in three patients, of whom one had hepatocellular carcinoma and two had cutaneous melanoma.

The method was immunoSEQ multiplex PCR; TCRdb's version includes in-frame clones alone and lacks a portion of them. The sample yields around 70,000 clones, more than 65% seen once. V gave up 2 bases and J gave up 8 bases; unmatched junction bases: 7. The germline gives CDR1 SGHRS, CDR2 YFSETQ. CDR3 length: 15 amino acids. The receptor comes from an adult with an advanced solid tumor such as melanoma, head and neck, liver or kidney cancer. The J gene is TRBJ2-1, the V gene TRBV5-1; 10 nucleotides align to TRBD2. The material was CD4+ or CD8+ T cells sorted from blood, obtained in a trial of the OX40 agonist ivuxolimab. This chain's CDR3 is CASSFGLAGVDEQFF. The CDR3 DNA sequence: TGCGCCAGCAGCTTCGGGCTAGCGGGGGTGGATGAGCAGTTCTTC.